Below are 5 T cell receptor beta chains sequenced from a single sample in a study of blood T cell repertoires in COVID-19. Using immunoSEQ multiplex PCR, the repertoire was profiled, and TCRdb retains in-frame clones only, with some absent. Among some 220,000 clones listed, roughly 80% were seen once. Sequencing input: peripheral blood. These TCRs come from a woman between 65 and 79 years old with COVID-19, enrolled during active disease.

The chain uses TRBV28 and TRBJ1-1; possible D gene TRBD1, 5 bases. CDR3 length equals 14 residues. The V end lost 6 bases, the J end lost 3 bases, and 14 bases lay between the germline ends. The V gene's germline CDR1 is MDHEN and CDR2 SYDVKM. CDR3 bases: TGTGCCAGCAGGATCAGGGTTGGGTACACTGAAGCTTTCTTT. This encodes CASRIRVGYTEAFF.

This clone showed up just once. V usage is TRBV24-1 and J usage is TRBJ1-5; no clear D. Looked up from germline, CDR1 is KGHDR and CDR2 is SFDVKD. The V end lost 4 bases, the J end lost 5 bases, and 17 bases lay between the germline ends. The CDR3 is 16 amino acids. The CDR3 reads CATSDPQRAPDQPQHF. The CDR3, as DNA: TGTGCCACCAGTGACCCCCAGCGGGCCCCTGATCAGCCCCAGCATTTT.

V usage is TRBV7-2 and J usage is TRBJ2-3, with 8 bases fitting TRBD2. This CDR3 has 15 residues. V was clipped by 5 bases and J by 5 bases; unmatched bases: 9. Germline values: CDR1 SGHTA, CDR2 FQGNSA. The CDR3 spells CASSPSGPTGDTQYF. DNA for the CDR3: TGTGCCAGCAGCCCTAGCGGGCCCACCGGAGATACGCAGTATTTT.

This clone was observed once. V is TRBV6-5 and J is TRBJ1-1; D is unresolved. Germline-derived CDR1 and CDR2 are MNHEY and SVGAGI. The CDR3 spans 12 residues. Trimming pared 6 bases from V and 3 bases from J, leaving 8 bases between. CDR3 region: CASSAIYTEAFF. The CDR3 nucleotides read TGTGCCAGCAGCGCGATTTACACTGAAGCTTTCTTT.

The chain joins TRBV24-1 to TRBJ2-1; TRBD2 agrees at 13 bases. This CDR3 spans 15 amino acids. Germline-derived CDR1 and CDR2 are KGHDR and SFDVKD. V shed 5 bases and J 9 bases; nucleotides not matched to a gene: 6. CDR3 protein: CATSVGTSGNVEQFF. CDR3 sequence (DNA): TGTGCCACCAGTGTAGGGACTAGCGGGAATGTTGAGCAGTTCTTC.